A selection of T cell receptor beta chains follows, all from one sample in a study of identical twins. TCRdb passed the 5' RACE reads through MiXCR, listing each CDR3 protein once. The sample yields roughly 630,000 distinct CDR3 sequences, 7.1% seen once. The sample was also reused in another study, on yellow fever vaccine responses in identical twins.

The sample taken for sequencing was PBMCs. These TCRs come from a woman between 18 and 30 years old in good health. Each CDR3 is given with its conserved first and last residue. D genes are given only for firm matches. Clone size, where shown, is once, few, many, or a class for clones that have expanded.

D,V,J,size,DNA,CDR3
TRBD2,TRBV12-3/TRBV12-4,TRBJ2-5,NA,TGTGCCAGCAGTTTGGGACTAGCGAGGGCGGAGACCCAGTACTTC,CASSLGLARAETQYF
NA,TRBV10-3,TRBJ1-1,many,TGTGCCATCAGTGTTGGGGGGGCGTGGGCTGAAGCTTTCTTT,CAISVGGAWAEAFF
NA,TRBV5-1,TRBJ2-7,NA,TGCGCCAGCAGCGGGGACATCTCCTACGAGCAGTACTTC,CASSGDISYEQYF
TRBD2,TRBV5-1,TRBJ2-7,many,TGCGCCAGCAGCTTGGTAGGGCTAGCGGGAGACGAGCAGTACTTC,CASSLVGLAGDEQYF
TRBD1,TRBV9,TRBJ2-5,NA,TGTGCCAGCAGCCAGGGACAGCTCGTGGAGACCCAGTACTTC,CASSQGQLVETQYF
TRBD1,TRBV29-1,TRBJ2-7,few,TGCAGCGTTAAGACAGGGGAGTCCTACGAGCAGTACTTC,CSVKTGESYEQYF
NA,TRBV5-1,TRBJ2-2,NA,TGCGCCAGCCTCTCCCCCACCGGGGAGCTGTTTTTT,CASLSPTGELFF
NA,TRBV20-1,TRBJ2-7,few,TGCAGTGCTAGAGAGTTAATGTGGTCCGAGCAGTACTTC,CSARELMWSEQYF
TRBD2,TRBV28,TRBJ2-3,few,TGTGCCAGCGGAGAGGTGGGAGGGAGCACAGATACGCAGTATTTT,CASGEVGGSTDTQYF
TRBD2,TRBV20-1,TRBJ2-5,once,TGCAGTGCTAGAGTGGTAGCGGGGGGGCTTGGGGCCCAGTACTTC,CSARVVAGGLGAQYF
NA,TRBV11-3,TRBJ2-7,NA,TGTGCCAGCAGCCAGCTGGGGGGCATCGACGAGCAGTACTTC,CASSQLGGIDEQYF
NA,TRBV29-1,TRBJ1-1,few,TGCAGCGCCGCGAGGGGGAACACTGAAGCTTTCTTT,CSAARGNTEAFF
NA,TRBV3-1,TRBJ1-1,many,TGTGCCAGCAGCCCCCAGGGCCGCGACACTGAAGCTTTCTTT,CASSPQGRDTEAFF
TRBD2,TRBV20-1,TRBJ2-7,NA,TGCTGTGCTACACCGGGACTAGCGGGAGGGCTTCGCTCCGAGCAGTACTTC,CCATPGLAGGLRSEQYF
TRBD2,TRBV7-9,TRBJ2-2,many,TGTGCCAGCACCACCCTAGCGGGGACGAACACCGGGGAGCTGTTTTTT,CASTTLAGTNTGELFF
NA,TRBV5-1,TRBJ2-3,NA,TGCGCCAGCAGCTTGGCCCTGGTGGGTACAGATACGCAGTATTTT,CASSLALVGTDTQYF
NA,TRBV3-1,TRBJ1-4,many,TGTGCCAGCAGCCTCACCTCTGGGAGGGGCGAAAAACTGTTTTTT,CASSLTSGRGEKLFF
NA,TRBV6-5,TRBJ2-5,NA,TGTGCCAGCAGTTACGGGAACATACAAGAGACCCAGTACTTC,CASSYGNIQETQYF
NA,TRBV27,TRBJ2-1,many,TGTGCCAGCAGTTTACGGGAAAATACGAGGAATGAGCAGTTCTTC,CASSLRENTRNEQFF
NA,TRBV3-1,TRBJ2-2,few,TGTGCCACCGACGAGGGGCCCACCGGGGAGCTGTTTTTT,CATDEGPTGELFF
NA,TRBV6-5,TRBJ2-1,NA,TGTGCCAGCAGTTACTTCCCTGACAATGAGCAGTTCTTC,CASSYFPDNEQFF
NA,TRBV7-9,TRBJ2-6,few,TGTGCCAGCAGCCCCCCCGGCTCTGGGGCCAACGTCCTGACTTTC,CASSPPGSGANVLTF
NA,TRBV12-3/TRBV12-4,TRBJ2-5,many,TGTGCCAGCAGTTTAACGGCGCCGGCGACCCAGTACTTC,CASSLTAPATQYF
TRBD2,TRBV12-3/TRBV12-4,TRBJ2-3,NA,TGTGCCTGCAGTTACCCAAGCCTAGCGGGAGGTGAAGCAGATACGCAGTATTTT,CACSYPSLAGGEADTQYF
NA,TRBV20-1,TRBJ1-1,few,TGCAGTGCTAACAAACAGGGTGAAGCTTTCTTT,CSANKQGEAFF
NA,TRBV2,TRBJ2-3,few,TGTGCCAGCAAGGAGGGAGCGGACAGCACAGATACGCAGTATTTT,CASKEGADSTDTQYF
NA,TRBV20-1,TRBJ2-7,few,TGCAGTGCTAGAGGCGGGGGCGCGGGCTACGAGCAGTACTTC,CSARGGGAGYEQYF
TRBD2,TRBV14,TRBJ2-1,few,TGTGCCAGCAGCCAAGTGGGGACTAGCGGGAGTGTAAGTGAGCAGTTCTTC,CASSQVGTSGSVSEQFF
NA,TRBV6-5,TRBJ1-1,NA,TGTGCCAGCAGTTACCTGGGCAGGCCGAACACTGAAGCTTTCTTT,CASSYLGRPNTEAFF
NA,TRBV20-1,TRBJ2-7,few,TGCAGTGCTATACACCCGGGACGTAAGTACGAGCAGTACTTC,CSAIHPGRKYEQYF
TRBD1,TRBV5-1,TRBJ2-2,few,TGCGCCAGCAGCTCCACAGGGGGCGGCATCGGGGAGCTGTTTTTT,CASSSTGGGIGELFF
NA,TRBV7-9,TRBJ2-7,NA,TGTGCCAGCCTTGGGGGGAATAATCACGAGCAGTACTTC,CASLGGNNHEQYF
NA,TRBV3-1,TRBJ2-5,few,TGTGCCAGCAGCCAATCTCGCCAAGAGACCCAGTACTTC,CASSQSRQETQYF
TRBD1,TRBV3-1,TRBJ2-7,few,TGTGCCAGCAGCCCGGGACAGCTGACCTACGAGCAGTACTTC,CASSPGQLTYEQYF
NA,TRBV28,TRBJ2-3,few,TGTGCCAGCACCGACAAATTCGGGACAGATACGCAGTATTTT,CASTDKFGTDTQYF
TRBD2,TRBV11-1,TRBJ2-1,NA,TGTGCCAGCAGCCCGGAGGGTACTAGCGGGAGGTCTCTTCGGGATGAGCAGTTCTTC,CASSPEGTSGRSLRDEQFF
NA,TRBV10-3,TRBJ2-1,few,TGTGCCATCAGTGAGTTTCGGGAAAGCTCCTACAATGAGCAGTTCTTC,CAISEFRESSYNEQFF